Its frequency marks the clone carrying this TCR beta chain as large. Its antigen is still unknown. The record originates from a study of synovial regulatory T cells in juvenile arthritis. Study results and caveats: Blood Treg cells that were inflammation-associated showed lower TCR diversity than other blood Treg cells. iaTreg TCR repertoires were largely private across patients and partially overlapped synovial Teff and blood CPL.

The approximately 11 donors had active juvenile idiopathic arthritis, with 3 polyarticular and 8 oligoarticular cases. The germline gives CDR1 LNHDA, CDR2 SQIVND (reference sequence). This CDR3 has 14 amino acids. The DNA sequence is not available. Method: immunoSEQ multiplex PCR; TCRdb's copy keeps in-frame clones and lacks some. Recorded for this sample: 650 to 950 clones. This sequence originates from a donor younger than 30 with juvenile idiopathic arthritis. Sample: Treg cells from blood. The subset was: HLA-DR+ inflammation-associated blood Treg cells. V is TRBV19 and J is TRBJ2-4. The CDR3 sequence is CASSQQVSGNIQYF.